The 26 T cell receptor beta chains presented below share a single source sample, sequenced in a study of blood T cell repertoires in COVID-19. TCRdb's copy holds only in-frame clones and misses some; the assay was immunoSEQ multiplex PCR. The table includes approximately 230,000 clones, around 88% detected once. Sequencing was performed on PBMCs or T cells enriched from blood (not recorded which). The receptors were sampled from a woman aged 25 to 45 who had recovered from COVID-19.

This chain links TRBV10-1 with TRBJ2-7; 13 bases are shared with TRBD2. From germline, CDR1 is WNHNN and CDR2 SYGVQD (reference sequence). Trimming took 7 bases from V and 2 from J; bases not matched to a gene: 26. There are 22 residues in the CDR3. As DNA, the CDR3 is TGCGCCAGCACCATGGGACCGCGAGCGGGACTAGCGGGATGCTTAGGCCCCTACGAGCAGTACTTC. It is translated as CASTMGPRAGLAGCLGPYEQYF.

In DNA, the CDR3 is TGTGCCAGCAGACCAGACAATACTGGTAGTGAAGCTTTCTTT. It is translated as CASRPDNTGSEAFF. The chain is built from TRBV27 and TRBJ1-1; D is ambiguous. V lost 6 bases and J 7 bases, leaving 18 bases between the germline ends. The CDR3 is 14 residues long. Germline values: CDR1 MNHEY, CDR2 SMNVEV (reference sequence).

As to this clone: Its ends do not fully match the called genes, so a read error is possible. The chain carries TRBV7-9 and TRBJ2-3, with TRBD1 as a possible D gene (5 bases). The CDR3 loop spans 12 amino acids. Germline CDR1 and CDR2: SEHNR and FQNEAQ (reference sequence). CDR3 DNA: TGTGCCAGCAGCTTAGAGACAGTTACGCAGTATTTT. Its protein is CASSLETVTQYF.

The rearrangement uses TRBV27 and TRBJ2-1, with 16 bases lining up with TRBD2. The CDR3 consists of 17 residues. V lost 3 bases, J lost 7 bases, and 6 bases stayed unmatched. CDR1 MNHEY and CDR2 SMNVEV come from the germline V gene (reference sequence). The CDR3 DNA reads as TGTGCCAGCAGTTTCGGGACTAGCGGGAGGGCCCGTAATGAGCAGTTCTTC. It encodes CASSFGTSGRARNEQFF.

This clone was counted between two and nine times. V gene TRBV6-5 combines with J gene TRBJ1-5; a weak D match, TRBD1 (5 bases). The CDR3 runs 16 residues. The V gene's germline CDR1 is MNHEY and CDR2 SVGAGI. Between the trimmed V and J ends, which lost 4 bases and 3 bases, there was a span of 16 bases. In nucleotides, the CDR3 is TGTGCCAGCAGTTCTACTCTGTCACAGGCCAATCAGCCCCAGCATTTT. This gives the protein CASSSTLSQANQPQHF.

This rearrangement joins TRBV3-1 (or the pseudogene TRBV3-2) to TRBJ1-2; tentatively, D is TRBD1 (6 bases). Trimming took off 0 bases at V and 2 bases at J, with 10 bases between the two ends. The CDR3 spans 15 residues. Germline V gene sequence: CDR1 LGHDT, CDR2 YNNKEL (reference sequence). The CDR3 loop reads CASSQDYRANYGYTF. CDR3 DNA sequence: TGTGCCAGCAGCCAAGATTACAGGGCGAACTATGGCTACACCTTC.

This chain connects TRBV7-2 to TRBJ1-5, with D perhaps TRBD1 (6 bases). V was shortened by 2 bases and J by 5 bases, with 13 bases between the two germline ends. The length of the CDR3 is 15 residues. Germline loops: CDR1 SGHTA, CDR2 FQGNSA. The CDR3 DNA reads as TGTGCCAGCAGCTTAAAATCCCAGGGGCATCAGCCCCAGCATTTT. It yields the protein CASSLKSQGHQPQHF.

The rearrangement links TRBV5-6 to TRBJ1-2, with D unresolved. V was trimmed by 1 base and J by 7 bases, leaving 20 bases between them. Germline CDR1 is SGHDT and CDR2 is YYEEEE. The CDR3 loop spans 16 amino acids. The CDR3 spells CASSLLSVSFWAGYTF. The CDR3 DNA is TGTGCCAGCAGCTTGTTATCGGTCTCTTTCTGGGCTGGCTACACCTTC.

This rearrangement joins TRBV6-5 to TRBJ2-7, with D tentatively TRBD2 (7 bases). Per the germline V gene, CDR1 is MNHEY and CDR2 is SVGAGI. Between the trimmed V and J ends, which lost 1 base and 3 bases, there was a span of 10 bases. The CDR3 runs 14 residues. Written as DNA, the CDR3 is TGTGCCAGCAGTTACTTGGGGGGGCACTACGAGCAGTACTTC. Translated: CASSYLGGHYEQYF.

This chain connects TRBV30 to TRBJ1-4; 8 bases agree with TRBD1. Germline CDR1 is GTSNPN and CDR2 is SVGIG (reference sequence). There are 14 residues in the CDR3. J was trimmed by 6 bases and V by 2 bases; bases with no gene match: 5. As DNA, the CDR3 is TGTGCCTGGAGTAGGAGACAGGGGTATGAAAAACTGTTTTTT. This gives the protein CAWSRRQGYEKLFF.

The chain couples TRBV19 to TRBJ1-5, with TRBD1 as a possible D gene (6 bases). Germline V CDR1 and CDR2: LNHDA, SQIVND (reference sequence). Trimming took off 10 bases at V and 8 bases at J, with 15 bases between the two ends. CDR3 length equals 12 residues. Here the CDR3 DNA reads TGTGCCATAGGGGGGGCCGGGGAGCCCCAGCATTTT. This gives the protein CAIGGAGEPQHF. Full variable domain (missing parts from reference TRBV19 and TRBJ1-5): DGGITQSPKYLFRKEGQNVTLSCEQNLNHDAMYWYRQDPGQGLRLIYYSQIVNDFQKGDIAEGYSVSREKKESFPLTVTSAQKNPTAFYLCAIGGAGEPQHFGDGTRLSIL.

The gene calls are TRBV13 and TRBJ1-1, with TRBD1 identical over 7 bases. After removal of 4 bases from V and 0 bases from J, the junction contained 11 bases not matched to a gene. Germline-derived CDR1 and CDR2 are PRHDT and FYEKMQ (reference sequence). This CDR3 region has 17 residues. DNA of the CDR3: TGTGCCAGCAGCTCCCGAACCCTGACAGGGATGAACACTGAAGCTTTCTTT. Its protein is CASSSRTLTGMNTEAFF.

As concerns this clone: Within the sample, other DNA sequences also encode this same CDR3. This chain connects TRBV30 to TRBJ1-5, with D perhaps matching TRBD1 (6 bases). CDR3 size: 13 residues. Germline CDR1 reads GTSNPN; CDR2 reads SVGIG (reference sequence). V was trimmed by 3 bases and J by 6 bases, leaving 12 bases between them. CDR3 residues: CAWSAGGGQPQHF. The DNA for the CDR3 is TGTGCCTGGAGCGCGGGGGGCGGTCAGCCCCAGCATTTT.

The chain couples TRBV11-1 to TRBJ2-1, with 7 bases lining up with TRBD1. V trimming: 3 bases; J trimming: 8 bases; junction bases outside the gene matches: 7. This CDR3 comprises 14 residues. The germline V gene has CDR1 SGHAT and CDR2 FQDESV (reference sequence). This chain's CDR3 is CASSFRDREDEQFF. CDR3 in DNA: TGTGCCAGCAGCTTCCGAGACAGGGAAGATGAGCAGTTCTTC.

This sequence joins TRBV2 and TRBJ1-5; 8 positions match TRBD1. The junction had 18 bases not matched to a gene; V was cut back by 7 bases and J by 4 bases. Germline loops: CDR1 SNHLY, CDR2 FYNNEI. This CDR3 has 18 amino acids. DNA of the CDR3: TGTGCCAGCAATAGCGACAGGGGCGTCCTCCTCGGTAATCAGCCCCAGCATTTT. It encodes CASNSDRGVLLGNQPQHF.

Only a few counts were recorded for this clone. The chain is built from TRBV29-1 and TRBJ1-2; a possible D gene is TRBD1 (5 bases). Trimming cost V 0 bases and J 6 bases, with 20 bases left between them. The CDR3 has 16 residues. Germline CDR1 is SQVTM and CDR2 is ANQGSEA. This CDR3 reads CSVEDRQGRFVDGYTF. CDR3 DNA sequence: TGCAGCGTTGAAGACCGCCAGGGCAGGTTTGTTGATGGCTACACCTTC.

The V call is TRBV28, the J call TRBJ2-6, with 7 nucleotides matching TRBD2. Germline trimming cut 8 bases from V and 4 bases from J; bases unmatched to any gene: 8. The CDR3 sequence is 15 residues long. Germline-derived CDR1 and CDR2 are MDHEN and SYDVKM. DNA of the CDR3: TGTGCCAGCGGGAGGGGAGGGGTGGGGGCCAACGTCCTGACTTTC. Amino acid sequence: CASGRGGVGANVLTF.

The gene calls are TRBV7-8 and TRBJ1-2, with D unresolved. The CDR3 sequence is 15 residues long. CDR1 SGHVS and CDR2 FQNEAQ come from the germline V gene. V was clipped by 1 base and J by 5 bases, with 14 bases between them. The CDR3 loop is CASSLVSAGGYGYTF. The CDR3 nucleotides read TGTGCCAGCAGCTTAGTGTCCGCCGGCGGATATGGCTACACCTTC.

This chain's CDR3 is CASSPHFKPTGANVLTF. The CDR3 nucleotides read TGTGCCAGCAGTCCGCACTTCAAACCTACTGGGGCCAACGTCCTGACTTTC. The chain joins TRBV28 to TRBJ2-6, with D uncertain. CDR1 is MDHEN, CDR2 SYDVKM, per germline. The CDR3 runs 17 residues. V lost 5 bases, J lost 2 bases, and 16 bases lay in between.

Here the CDR3 DNA reads TGTGCCAGCAGTTACTCTCCTGGCGGAGCCACAGATACGCAGTATTTT. This translates into CASSYSPGGATDTQYF. The rearrangement joins TRBV6-2 or TRBV6-3 to TRBJ2-3; D is undetermined. The germline V gene encodes CDR1 MNHEY and CDR2 SVGEGT. The CDR3 runs 16 residues. V lost 0 bases and J lost 2, with 12 bases in between.

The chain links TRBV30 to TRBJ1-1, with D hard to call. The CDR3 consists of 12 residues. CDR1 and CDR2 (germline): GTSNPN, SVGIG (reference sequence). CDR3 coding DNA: TGTGAAGTCTCTCCGAGAAACACTGAAGCTTTCTTT. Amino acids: CEVSPRNTEAFF.

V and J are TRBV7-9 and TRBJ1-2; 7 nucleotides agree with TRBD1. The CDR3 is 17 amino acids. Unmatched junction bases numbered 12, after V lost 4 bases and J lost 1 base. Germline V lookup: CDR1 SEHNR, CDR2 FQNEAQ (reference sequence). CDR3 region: CASSSPPRDSFNYGYTF. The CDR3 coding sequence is TGTGCCAGCAGCTCTCCGCCCCGGGACAGTTTTAACTATGGCTACACCTTC.

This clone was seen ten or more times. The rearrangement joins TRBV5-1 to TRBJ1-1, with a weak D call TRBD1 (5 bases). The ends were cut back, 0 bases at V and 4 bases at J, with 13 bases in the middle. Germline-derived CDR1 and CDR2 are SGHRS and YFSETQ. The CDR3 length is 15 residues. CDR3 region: CASSLGWRGSTEAFF. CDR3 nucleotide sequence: TGCGCCAGCAGCTTGGGGTGGAGGGGCTCCACTGAAGCTTTCTTT.

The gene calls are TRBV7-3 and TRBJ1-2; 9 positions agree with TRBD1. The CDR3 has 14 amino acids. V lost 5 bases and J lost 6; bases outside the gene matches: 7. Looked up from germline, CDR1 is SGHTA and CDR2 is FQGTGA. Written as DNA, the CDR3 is TGTGCCAGCAGCCCGGGACAGGGATATGATGGCTACACCTTC. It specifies CASSPGQGYDGYTF.

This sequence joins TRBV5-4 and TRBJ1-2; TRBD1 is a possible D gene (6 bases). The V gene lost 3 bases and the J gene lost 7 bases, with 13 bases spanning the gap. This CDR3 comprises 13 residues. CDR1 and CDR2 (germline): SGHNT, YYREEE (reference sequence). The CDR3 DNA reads TGTGCCAGCAGCTCCCACAGGGAAAGTGGCTACACCTTC. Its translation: CASSSHRESGYTF.

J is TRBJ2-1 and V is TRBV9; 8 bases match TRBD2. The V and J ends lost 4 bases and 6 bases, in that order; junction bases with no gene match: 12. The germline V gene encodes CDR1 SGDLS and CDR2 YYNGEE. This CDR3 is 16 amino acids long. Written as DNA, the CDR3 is TGTGCCAGCAGCATCAGTAGCGGGATCATCTCCAATGAGCAGTTCTTC. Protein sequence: CASSISSGIISNEQFF.